A selection of T cell receptor beta chains follows, all from one sample in a study of blood T cells in healthy people across ages. In TCRdb, the 5' RACE reads were re-called with MiXCR into one record per CDR3 protein. This table holds about 1,500,000 distinct CDR3 sequences, about 28% found once. The sample comprised blood. Every receptor here comes from a woman aged 30 to 39 in good health. CDR3s include the opening cysteine and the closing phenylalanine or tryptophan. Size is omitted from some rows. Given values are once, few, many or a class for expanded clones.

v_gene	abundance	j_gene	CDR3aa
TRBV10-3	many	TRBJ2-7	CAISTGTSGYEQYF
TRBV29-1	many	TRBJ2-3	CSVPLEPSTDTQYF
TRBV12-3/TRBV12-4	-	TRBJ2-1	CASSSGGTGSKNEQFF
TRBV7-2	many	TRBJ2-7	CASSYGISYEQYF
TRBV7-9	few	TRBJ1-5	CASTFSGDQPQHF
TRBV20-1	once	TRBJ1-5	CSAIPRDRGFSAHQPQHF
TRBV27	-	TRBJ1-2	CASSPSHRGQGYTF
TRBV19	few	TRBJ2-1	CASSTRTDEQFF
TRBV10-3	-	TRBJ2-7	CAISGSGQGGYEHYF
TRBV5-6	-	TRBJ2-3	CASALTGGRSDTQYF